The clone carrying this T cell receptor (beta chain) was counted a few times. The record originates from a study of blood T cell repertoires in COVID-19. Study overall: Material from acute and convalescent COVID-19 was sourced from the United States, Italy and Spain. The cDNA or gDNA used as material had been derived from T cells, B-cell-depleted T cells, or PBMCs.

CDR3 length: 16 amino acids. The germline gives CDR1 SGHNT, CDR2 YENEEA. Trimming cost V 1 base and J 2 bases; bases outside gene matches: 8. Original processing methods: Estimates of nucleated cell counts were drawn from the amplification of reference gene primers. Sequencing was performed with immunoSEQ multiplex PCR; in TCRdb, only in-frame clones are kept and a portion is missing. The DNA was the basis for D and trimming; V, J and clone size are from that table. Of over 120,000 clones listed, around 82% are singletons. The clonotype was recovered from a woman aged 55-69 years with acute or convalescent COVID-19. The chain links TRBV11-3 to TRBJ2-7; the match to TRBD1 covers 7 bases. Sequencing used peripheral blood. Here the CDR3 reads CASSLVGQVRTYEQYF. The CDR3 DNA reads TGTGCCAGCAGCTTAGTTGGACAGGTGAGGACCTACGAGCAGTACTTC.